These 26 T cell receptor beta chains were all obtained from the same sample, sequenced in a study of blood T cell repertoires in COVID-19. Sequencing used immunoSEQ multiplex PCR; TCRdb keeps in-frame clones, though not all of them. Among a few hundred thousand clones listed, about 86% were seen once. Sequenced material: peripheral blood. The receptors here all came from a man aged 25-45 years with active or convalescent COVID-19.

CDR3 in DNA: TGCGCCAGCAGTGGGACAGGGGGCACCTACAATGAGCAGTTCTTC. This translates into CASSGTGGTYNEQFF. The chain carries TRBV5-1 and TRBJ2-1; 12 bases map to TRBD1. There are 15 residues in the CDR3. The germline V gene encodes CDR1 SGHRS and CDR2 YFSETQ. V shed 5 bases and J 2 bases; nucleotides not matched to a gene: 2.

The CDR3 region has the DNA TGTGCCAGTATCCCCAATGACAGGGTGGACAATCAGCCCCAGCATTTT. It yields the protein CASIPNDRVDNQPQHF. The chain is built from TRBV19 and TRBJ1-5, with 7 bases lining up with TRBD1. CDR1 is LNHDA and CDR2 is SQIVND in the germline V gene (reference sequence). This CDR3 comprises 16 residues. V shed 7 bases, J shed 3 bases, and the junction held 12 bases outside the gene matches.

The chain recombines TRBV6-5 with TRBJ1-4; TRBD1 might be the D (5 bases). Germline V gives CDR1 MNHEY, CDR2 SVGAGI. With 6 bases removed from V and 8 bases from J, the gap between germline ends came to 13 bases. The CDR3 contains 13 residues. CDR3 nucleotides: TGTGCCAGCAGAAAAGGGGAAACGGAAAAACTGTTTTTT. It encodes CASRKGETEKLFF.

A single count supports this clone. This chain links TRBV4-1 with TRBJ2-1; no definite D call. Germline V gives CDR1 MGHRA, CDR2 YSYEKL. The length of the CDR3 is 15 residues. V lost 0 bases to trimming and J lost 2 bases, with 8 bases between them. The CDR3 DNA reads as TGCGCCAGCAGCCAAGATCGGAGCCCCTACAATGAGCAGTTCTTC. Its translation: CASSQDRSPYNEQFF.

The CDR3 reads CASSLRGTGFTYEQYF. CDR3 sequence (DNA): TGTGCCAGCAGCCTTAGAGGGACAGGGTTTACCTACGAGCAGTACTTC. This chain links TRBV11-2 with TRBJ2-7, with 9 bases identical to TRBD1. V lost 5 bases to trimming and J lost 2 bases; unmatched junction nucleotides: 10. The CDR3 is 16 residues long. The germline V gene encodes CDR1 SGHAT and CDR2 FQNNGV.

This clone was detected once. The rearrangement uses TRBV9 and TRBJ2-3, with 12 bases aligning to TRBD2. The CDR3 totals 18 residues. The V and J ends lost 3 bases and 5 bases, in that order; junction bases with no gene match: 13. Germline CDR1 is SGDLS and CDR2 is YYNGEE. The CDR3 is CASSANPLAGGRLDTQYF. The CDR3 DNA reads as TGTGCCAGCAGCGCAAACCCGCTAGCGGGGGGGCGACTAGATACGCAGTATTTT.

V gene TRBV4-1 combines with J gene TRBJ1-5; D may be TRBD1 (6 bases). Trimming shortened V by 0 bases and J by 5 bases, and 11 bases separated the two germline ends. The CDR3 sequence is 15 residues long. In germline, CDR1 is MGHRA, CDR2 YSYEKL. The CDR3 protein is CASSQDAQGDQPQHF. CDR3 DNA sequence: TGCGCCAGCAGCCAAGATGCACAGGGAGATCAGCCCCAGCATTTT.

The chain recombines TRBV4-1 with TRBJ2-5; 12 nucleotides match TRBD2. The CDR3 runs 16 residues. J gave up 1 base and V 2 bases, and 2 bases lay outside the gene matches. Germline V gene sequence: CDR1 MGHRA, CDR2 YSYEKL. CDR3 loop: CASSQPSGGAQETQYF. Written as DNA, the CDR3 is TGCGCCAGCAGCCAACCTAGCGGGGGGGCCCAAGAGACCCAGTACTTC.

This clone came up a few times. V usage is TRBV2 and J usage is TRBJ2-1; 10 bases are shared with TRBD2. The ends lost 6 bases at V and 6 bases at J; junction bases unmatched: 11. This CDR3 has 16 residues. CDR1 SNHLY and CDR2 FYNNEI come from the germline V gene. In nucleotides, the CDR3 is TGTGCCAGCAGGGCTTTTGATAGCGGGGGGCTCAATGAGCAGTTCTTC. Translated, it gives CASRAFDSGGLNEQFF.

The chain recombines TRBV7-9 with TRBJ1-1, with 7 bases aligning to TRBD1. Germline lookup yields CDR1 SEHNR and CDR2 FQNEAQ (reference sequence). After removal of 5 bases from V and 4 bases from J, the junction contained 7 bases not matched to a gene. The CDR3 spans 14 residues. The CDR3 loop is CASSPDRVRTEAFF. The CDR3 nucleotides read TGTGCCAGCAGCCCAGACAGGGTACGCACTGAAGCTTTCTTT.

This chain uses TRBV6-5 with TRBJ1-3, with 7 bases that match TRBD1. J was trimmed by 4 bases and V by 6 bases; bases with no gene match: 9. This CDR3 spans 15 amino acids. Germline CDR1 MNHEY, CDR2 SVGAGI. CDR3 residues: CASSSGTAKGNTIYF. As DNA, the CDR3 is TGTGCCAGCAGCTCCGGGACAGCTAAAGGAAACACCATATATTTT.

The V call is TRBV4-3, the J call TRBJ2-7, with 10 bases that match TRBD2. The junction had 10 bases not matched to a gene; V was cut back by 3 bases and J by 5 bases. The CDR3 loop spans 16 amino acids. Germline V gene lookup returns CDR1 LGHNA and CDR2 YSLEER. CDR3 protein: CASSHSSGGEGHEQYF. Written as DNA, the CDR3 is TGCGCCAGCAGCCATTCCAGCGGGGGGGAAGGCCACGAGCAGTACTTC.

The J gene is TRBJ1-3, the V gene TRBV4-3; 9 bases match TRBD1. Looked up from germline, CDR1 is LGHNA and CDR2 is YSLEER. The CDR3 runs to 17 residues. Losses at the gene ends were 4 bases for V and 3 bases for J; bases not matched to a gene: 10. The CDR3 here is CASSPVGQGLFGNTIYF. CDR3 coding DNA: TGCGCCAGCAGCCCCGTGGGACAGGGACTTTTTGGAAACACCATATATTTT.

The CDR3 reads CASSFSGATSTDTQYF. CDR3 bases: TGTGCCAGCAGTTTTAGCGGGGCGACTAGCACAGATACGCAGTATTTT. The V call is TRBV11-2, the J call TRBJ2-3; 8 bases are shared with TRBD2. The CDR3 length is 16 residues. CDR1 SGHAT and CDR2 FQNNGV come from the germline V gene. Germline trimming cut 6 bases from V and 0 bases from J; bases unmatched to any gene: 8.

The V and J genes are TRBV9 and TRBJ2-2; D gene uncertain. Between the trimmed V and J ends, which lost 3 bases and 3 bases, there was a span of 6 bases. Germline V gene lookup returns CDR1 SGDLS and CDR2 YYNGEE. The CDR3 length is 13 residues. For the CDR3, the DNA is TGTGCCAGCAGCGCCTTCGACACCGGGGAGCTGTTTTTT. It is translated as CASSAFDTGELFF.

This clone was seen only a few times. J is TRBJ1-6 and V is TRBV19; 9 nucleotides line up with TRBD1. This CDR3 has 14 residues. The germline V gene has CDR1 LNHDA and CDR2 SQIVND (reference sequence). V was pared by 5 bases and J by 5 bases, with 1 base of the junction left unmatched. The CDR3 nucleotides are TGTGCCAGTAGTCGGACAGGGGATAATTCACCCCTCCACTTT. Its translation is CASSRTGDNSPLHF.

The chain links TRBV7-6 to TRBJ2-1; the match to TRBD2 covers 10 bases. The trim removed 3 bases at V and 0 bases at J, leaving 8 bases unmatched. Germline CDR1 and CDR2: SGHVS and FNYEAQ. CDR3 size: 18 residues. CDR3 loop: CASSLNSGGRSSYNEQFF. The CDR3 DNA reads as TGTGCCAGCAGCTTGAATAGCGGGGGGCGAAGCTCCTACAATGAGCAGTTCTTC.

This clone was detected once. V gene TRBV5-1 combines with J gene TRBJ2-7; 11 bases are shared with TRBD2. Unmatched junction bases numbered 8, after V lost 0 bases and J lost 0 bases. The length of the CDR3 is 18 residues. Germline lookup yields CDR1 SGHRS and CDR2 YFSETQ. The CDR3 loop reads CASSLGLAGGPISYEQYF. The DNA of the CDR3 is TGCGCCAGCAGCTTGGGGCTAGCGGGGGGCCCAATCTCCTACGAGCAGTACTTC. The whole variable domain, filled in from reference TRBV5-1 and TRBJ2-7, reads KAGVTQTPRYLIKTRGQQVTLSCSPISGHRSVSWYQQTPGQGLQFLFEYFSETQRNKGNFPGRFSGRQFSNSRSEMNVSTLELGDSALYLCASSLGLAGGPISYEQYFGPGTRLTVT.

The chain recombines TRBV19 with TRBJ1-2, with D uncertain. Between the trimmed V and J ends, which lost 4 bases and 1 base, there was a span of 10 bases. Germline CDR1 is LNHDA and CDR2 is SQIVND (reference sequence). This CDR3 has 14 amino acids. CDR3 DNA sequence: TGTGCCAGTAGTACGGTCGGGATTAACTATGGCTACACCTTC. It yields the protein CASSTVGINYGYTF. Drawing the rest from reference TRBV19 and TRBJ1-2, the complete variable domain is DGGITQSPKYLFRKEGQNVTLSCEQNLNHDAMYWYRQDPGQGLRLIYYSQIVNDFQKGDIAEGYSVSREKKESFPLTVTSAQKNPTAFYLCASSTVGINYGYTFGSGTRLTVV.

This clone occurred once. The chain is built from TRBV2 and TRBJ2-5, with D perhaps TRBD1 (6 bases). The V gene's germline CDR1 is SNHLY and CDR2 FYNNEI. The V end was cut by 6 bases, the J end by 0 bases, with 11 bases between. The CDR3 loop spans 14 amino acids. The CDR3 DNA reads as TGTGCCAGCAGACAGGGTAGGGACCAAGAGACCCAGTACTTC. The encoded protein is CASRQGRDQETQYF. Complete variable domain (other parts from reference TRBV2 and TRBJ2-5): EPEVTQTPSHQVTQMGQEVILRCVPISNHLYFYWYRQILGQKVEFLVSFYNNEISEKSEIFDDQFSVERPDGSNFTLKIRSTKLEDSAMYFCASRQGRDQETQYFGPGTRLLVL.

The chain joins TRBV7-9 to TRBJ1-4; D gene unclear. The CDR3 has 15 residues. CDR1 and CDR2 from the germline V gene are SEHNR and FQNEAQ (reference sequence). Trimming shortened V by 1 base and J by 0 bases, and 6 bases separated the two germline ends. Here the CDR3 DNA reads TGTGCCAGCAGCTTAGTGGGCGCAACTAATGAAAAACTGTTTTTT. Its protein product is CASSLVGATNEKLFF.

J is TRBJ1-1 and V is TRBV15, with a tentative D call TRBD1 (5 bases). With 5 bases removed from V and 2 bases from J, the gap between germline ends came to 12 bases. The CDR3 is 14 residues long. Per the germline V gene, CDR1 is LNHNV and CDR2 is YYDKDF (reference sequence). As DNA, the CDR3 is TGTGCCACCAGCGCCCTGACAGCCAACACTGAAGCTTTCTTT. It yields the protein CATSALTANTEAFF.

This clone was seen only once. The V call is TRBV10-1, the J call TRBJ2-2, with 11 nucleotides matching TRBD1. The CDR3 sequence is 15 residues long. Germline loops: CDR1 WNHNN, CDR2 SYGVQD (reference sequence). J was trimmed by 6 bases and V by 3 bases; bases with no gene match: 3. For the CDR3, the DNA is TGCGCCAGCAGTGATGGGGGACAGGGGGCCGGGGAGCTGTTTTTT. Translated: CASSDGGQGAGELFF.

This chain connects TRBV5-1 to TRBJ1-1; no definite D call. V lost 2 bases and J 0 bases, leaving 11 bases between the germline ends. Germline values: CDR1 SGHRS, CDR2 YFSETQ. This CDR3 is built from 15 residues. CDR3 coding DNA: TGCGCCAGCAGCTTCGGGGATAGAATGAACACTGAAGCTTTCTTT. Translating gives CASSFGDRMNTEAFF. Full variable domain (remainder filled in from reference TRBV5-1 and TRBJ1-1): KAGVTQTPRYLIKTRGQQVTLSCSPISGHRSVSWYQQTPGQGLQFLFEYFSETQRNKGNFPGRFSGRQFSNSRSEMNVSTLELGDSALYLCASSFGDRMNTEAFFGQGTRLTVV.

In its sample, this clone was seen once. The J gene is TRBJ1-3, the V gene TRBV14; D unclear. CDR1 is SGHDN and CDR2 is FVKESK in the germline V gene. The CDR3 totals 15 residues. The ends were cut back, 1 base at V and 2 bases at J, with 9 bases in the middle. CDR3 nucleotides: TGTGCCAGCAGCCAAGTTCGTAGTACTGGAAACACCATATATTTT. As protein: CASSQVRSTGNTIYF.

The rearrangement uses TRBV7-2 and TRBJ1-1; D is uncertain. Trimming took off 2 bases at V and 3 bases at J, with 7 bases between the two ends. The germline CDR1 and CDR2 sequences are SGHTA and FQGNSA. This CDR3 comprises 13 residues. The CDR3 is CASSLYADTEAFF. The CDR3 nucleotides read TGTGCCAGCAGCTTATATGCGGACACTGAAGCTTTCTTT.